This TCR beta chain was sequenced during a study of cytomegalovirus exposure and HLA in healthy donors. The CDR3 loop spans 14 amino acids. With 6 bases removed from V and 1 base from J, the gap between germline ends came to 9 bases. Germline V gene data show CDR1 as SNHLY and CDR2 as FYNNEI. The study ran its PCR with 60 Vbeta and 13 Jbeta primers. The protocol was immunoSEQ multiplex PCR, while the TCRdb copy is restricted to in-frame clones and leaves out a portion. This repertoire shows some 150,000 clones, more than 75% found once; its top ten account for 9.7%. V gene TRBV2 combines with J gene TRBJ1-4, with D perhaps TRBD1 (6 bases). Sequencing was done on a sample of PBMCs. This sequence originates from a man younger than 35 in good health and CMV-seropositive. CDR3 amino acids: CASRGRGTNEKLFF. The CDR3 DNA is TGTGCCAGCAGGGGCAGGGGAACTAATGAAAAACTGTTTTTT.